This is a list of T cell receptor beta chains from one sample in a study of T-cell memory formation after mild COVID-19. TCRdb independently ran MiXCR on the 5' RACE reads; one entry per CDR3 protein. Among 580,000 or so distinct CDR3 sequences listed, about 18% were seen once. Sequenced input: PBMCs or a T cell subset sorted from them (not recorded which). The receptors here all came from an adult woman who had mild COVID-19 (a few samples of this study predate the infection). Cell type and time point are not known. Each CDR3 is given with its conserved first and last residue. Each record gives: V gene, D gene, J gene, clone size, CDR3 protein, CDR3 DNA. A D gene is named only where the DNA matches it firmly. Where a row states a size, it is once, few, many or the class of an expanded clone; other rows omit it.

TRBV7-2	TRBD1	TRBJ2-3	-	CASSLGQGAADTQYF	TGTGCCAGCAGCTTGGGACAGGGGGCCGCAGATACGCAGTATTTT
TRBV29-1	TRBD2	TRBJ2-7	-	CSVEETSVEQYF	TGCAGCGTTGAAGAAACTAGCGTCGAGCAGTACTTC
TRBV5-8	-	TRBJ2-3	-	CASSFDRLSTDTQYF	TGTGCCAGCAGCTTCGACAGGCTCAGCACAGATACGCAGTATTTT
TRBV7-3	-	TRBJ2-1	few	CASSPSFTANEQFF	TGTGCCAGCAGCCCCTCATTCACTGCTAATGAGCAGTTCTTC
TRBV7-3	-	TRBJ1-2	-	CASSPETGGGYGYTF	TGTGCCAGCAGCCCAGAGACGGGGGGCGGCTATGGCTACACCTTC
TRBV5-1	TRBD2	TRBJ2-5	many	CASSLAVLGGGPKETQYF	TGCGCCAGCAGCTTGGCTGTTCTTGGCGGGGGGCCGAAAGAGACCCAGTACTTC
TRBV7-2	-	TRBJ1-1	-	CASSPGIMRTEAFF	TGTGCCAGCAGCCCCGGGATAATGAGAACTGAAGCTTTCTTT
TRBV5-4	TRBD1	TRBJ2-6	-	CASYLGTETSGANVLTF	TGTGCCAGCTACCTGGGGACAGAGACCTCTGGGGCCAACGTCCTGACTTTC
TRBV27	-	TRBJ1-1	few	CASSFGAPDTEAFF	TGTGCCAGCAGTTTCGGGGCGCCGGACACTGAAGCTTTCTTT
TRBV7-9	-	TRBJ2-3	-	CASSLAGALATDTQYF	TGTGCCAGCAGCTTAGCTGGGGCCCTAGCTACAGATACGCAGTATTTT
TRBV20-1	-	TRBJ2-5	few	CSARGTYTRETQYF	TGCAGTGCTAGGGGGACATACACCCGGGAGACCCAGTACTTC
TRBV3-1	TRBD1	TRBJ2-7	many	CASSQAGTGSEQYF	TGTGCCAGCAGCCAAGCCGGGACAGGGAGCGAGCAGTACTTC
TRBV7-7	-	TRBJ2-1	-	CASSLAGGNTEQFF	TGTGCTAGCAGCTTAGCCGGCGGGAATACCGAGCAGTTCTTC